These 26 T cell receptor beta chains came from one sample sequenced in a study of T-cell reconstitution after alpha-beta-depleted transplantation in children. Preparation of the TCRbeta library was carried out with unique molecular identifiers. TCRdb processed the PCR reads anew with MiXCR; each CDR3 protein has one entry. The sample contains about 610,000 distinct CDR3 sequences, about 10% of which appear only once. Sequencing was performed on PBMCs from the stem cell graft donor, taken from the stem cell graft. The receptor source for this set is a human donor who donated a stem cell graft to a child with acute myeloid leukemia.

This clonotype has more than one count but fewer than ten. This sequence joins TRBV15 and TRBJ2-5; D is possibly TRBD2 (5 bases). V dropped 5 bases and J dropped 3 bases, with 16 bases sitting between them. This CDR3 region has 15 residues. Germline assignment: CDR1 LNHNV and CDR2 YYDKDF (reference sequence). The CDR3 loop reads CATSPRTNSEETQYF. The CDR3 coding sequence is TGTGCCACCAGCCCGAGGACCAATAGCGAAGAGACCCAGTACTTC.

In this sample, this clonotype turned up many times. This sequence joins TRBV10-3 and TRBJ2-7; D tentatively reads TRBD1 or TRBD2 (5 bases each). Germline assignment: CDR1 ENHRY and CDR2 SYGVKD. The CDR3 has 14 residues. Trimming left V 2 bases short and J 2 bases short, with 10 bases between. The CDR3 coding sequence is TGTGCCATCAGTGAGGAGGGGAAGACCTACGAGCAGTACTTC. Translating gives CAISEEGKTYEQYF.

This clonotype was recorded a few times. The chain links TRBV28 to TRBJ2-2; D is undetermined. Trimming removed 6 bases from V and 6 bases from J, with 8 bases in between. The CDR3 sequence is 12 residues long. Germline values: CDR1 MDHEN, CDR2 SYDVKM. In DNA form, the CDR3 reads TGTGCCAGCAGCAATAGTCCCGGGGAGCTGTTTTTT. It translates to CASSNSPGELFF.

This chain joins TRBV4-3 and TRBJ2-2; 7 nucleotides line up with TRBD1. V lost 1 base and J lost 7; bases outside the gene matches: 6. Germline assignment: CDR1 LGHNA and CDR2 YSLEER. This CDR3 is 15 amino acids long. CDR3 nucleotide sequence: TGCGCCAGCAGCCAAGGAGGGGGCGGTGGCGGGGAGCTGTTTTTT. Amino acid sequence: CASSQGGGGGGELFF.

The rearrangement uses TRBV7-9 and TRBJ1-1, with TRBD1 matching over 7 bases. The CDR3 runs 16 residues. CDR1 SEHNR and CDR2 FQNEAQ come from the germline V gene (reference sequence). The junction had 12 bases not matched to a gene; V was cut back by 5 bases and J by 3 bases. The CDR3 reads CASSHGQALSDTEAFF. CDR3 nucleotides: TGTGCCAGCAGCCATGGACAGGCACTGAGTGACACTGAAGCTTTCTTT.

This clonotype was found many times. CDR3 sequence: CASSQKGLAASNTGELFF. The CDR3 DNA is TGTGCCAGCAGCCAAAAGGGACTAGCGGCCTCGAACACCGGGGAGCTGTTTTTT. The V gene is TRBV4-2, the J gene TRBJ2-2; 11 bases line up with TRBD2. Looked up from germline, CDR1 is LGHNA and CDR2 is YNFKEQ. Losses at the gene ends were 2 bases for V and 0 bases for J; bases not matched to a gene: 5. This CDR3 comprises 18 residues.

The V gene is TRBV20-1, the J gene TRBJ1-5, with D maybe TRBD1 (6 bases). The CDR3 sequence is 15 residues long. V lost 6 bases and J 5 bases, leaving 20 bases between the germline ends. Germline CDR1 reads DFQATT; CDR2 reads SNEGSKA (reference sequence). DNA of the CDR3: TGCAGTGCCTACAGTCAGGGGCATATGGATCAGCCCCAGCATTTT. Translating gives CSAYSQGHMDQPQHF.

This chain links TRBV12-3 or TRBV12-4 with TRBJ2-7; tentatively, D is TRBD2 (6 bases). The CDR3 extends over 13 amino acids. V lost 5 bases and J 5 bases, leaving 13 bases between the germline ends. The DNA for the CDR3 is TGTGCCAGCAGTCCTGGAGGGCCCAACGAGCAGTACTTC. This sequence encodes CASSPGGPNEQYF.

This clonotype was detected many times. V usage is TRBV18 and J usage is TRBJ2-1, with D possibly being TRBD1 or TRBD2 (5 bases each). V gave up 5 bases and J gave up 2 bases, with 16 bases separating them. The CDR3 runs 16 residues. CDR1 and CDR2 (germline): KGHSH, LQKENI. DNA for the CDR3: TGTGCCAGCTCAGAACCGGGACGGATGACCTACAATGAGCAGTTCTTC. As protein: CASSEPGRMTYNEQFF.

This clonotype has at least ten counts. This chain uses TRBV7-3 with TRBJ2-3; D is possibly TRBD2 (5 bases). CDR1 is SGHTA, CDR2 FQGTGA, per germline. Trimming removed 5 bases at V and 0 bases at J, with 9 bases between. CDR3 length: 14 amino acids. The CDR3 here is CASSQRTSTDTQYF. CDR3 DNA sequence: TGTGCCAGCAGCCAACGGACTAGCACAGATACGCAGTATTTT.

This clonotype was counted a few times. The chain recombines TRBV20-1 with TRBJ2-1; TRBD2 agrees at 14 bases. After removal of 8 bases from V and 2 bases from J, the junction contained 11 bases not matched to a gene. Germline values: CDR1 DFQATT, CDR2 SNEGSKA (reference sequence). The length of the CDR3 is 17 residues. CDR3 loop: CSSGTSGSGRTYNEQFF. For the CDR3, the DNA is TGCAGTTCAGGGACTAGCGGGAGCGGAAGGACCTACAATGAGCAGTTCTTC.

This clonotype was recorded at least ten times. This sequence joins TRBV18 and TRBJ2-3; TRBD1 agrees at 7 bases. The ends lost 0 bases at V and 2 bases at J; junction bases unmatched: 5. CDR1 is KGHSH, CDR2 LQKENI, per germline. CDR3 size: 16 residues. The CDR3 reads CASSPPNRGHTDTQYF. As DNA, the CDR3 is TGTGCCAGCTCACCACCAAACAGGGGCCACACAGATACGCAGTATTTT.

The chain joins TRBV5-1 to TRBJ2-1; maybe TRBD2 (5 bases). The CDR3 is 13 amino acids. CDR1 is SGHRS, CDR2 YFSETQ, per germline. V lost 4 bases and J 8 bases, leaving 13 bases between the germline ends. The DNA of the CDR3 is TGCGCCAGCAGCGAGTCGCCGGGGTATGAGCAGTTCTTC. It is translated as CASSESPGYEQFF.

This clonotype showed up many times. The chain is built from TRBV20-1 and TRBJ2-1, with TRBD2 matching 7 bases. V shed 5 bases, J shed 10 bases, and the junction held 8 bases outside the gene matches. Germline-derived CDR1 and CDR2 are DFQATT and SNEGSKA (reference sequence). This CDR3 has 12 amino acids. CDR3 region: CSARTSSGEQFF. The CDR3 DNA is TGCAGTGCTCGGACTAGTAGCGGGGAGCAGTTCTTC.

The chain is built from TRBV7-9 and TRBJ2-5; TRBD2 matches 9 bases. The V gene's germline CDR1 is SEHNR and CDR2 FQNEAQ (reference sequence). The CDR3 consists of 14 residues. The trim removed 2 bases at V and 5 bases at J, leaving 3 bases unmatched. The CDR3 DNA reads as TGTGCCAGCAGCTTACCTAGCGGGAAGGAGACCCAGTACTTC. It yields the protein CASSLPSGKETQYF.

There are many counts of this clonotype. V gene TRBV7-9 combines with J gene TRBJ2-1; weak D call: TRBD2 (5 bases). V was pared by 2 bases and J by 9 bases, with 14 bases between. The length of the CDR3 is 14 residues. Germline assignment: CDR1 SEHNR and CDR2 FQNEAQ (reference sequence). The chain's CDR3 is CASSLIGSAGEQFF. Written as DNA, the CDR3 is TGTGCCAGCAGCTTAATAGGTAGCGCTGGTGAGCAGTTCTTC.

This clonotype has a handful of counts. The chain joins TRBV28 to TRBJ1-2; D uncertain. Trimming took off 4 bases at V and 2 bases at J, with 8 bases between the two ends. The CDR3 totals 13 residues. CDR1 and CDR2 (germline): MDHEN, SYDVKM. The CDR3 spells CASSYTTNYGYTF. The CDR3 DNA follows: TGTGCCAGCAGTTACACAACCAACTATGGCTACACCTTC.

This clonotype was observed at least ten times. This chain uses TRBV7-9 with TRBJ2-2; 8 bases match TRBD1. The CDR3 totals 14 residues. Germline V lookup: CDR1 SEHNR, CDR2 FQNEAQ (reference sequence). The V and J ends lost 4 bases and 4 bases, in that order; junction bases with no gene match: 2. For the CDR3, the DNA is TGTGCCAGCAGCTCGGACAGGGCCACCGGGGAGCTGTTTTTT. Translating gives CASSSDRATGELFF.

This clonotype showed up just a few times. V usage is TRBV12-3 or TRBV12-4 and J usage is TRBJ1-3; unclear D gene. CDR3 length equals 11 residues. Trimming removed 7 bases from V and 7 bases from J, with 8 bases in between. In DNA, the CDR3 is TGTGCCAGCACCTCGGGGAACACCATATATTTT. It codes for CASTSGNTIYF.

V gene TRBV7-2 combines with J gene TRBJ2-7, with D perhaps matching TRBD2 (5 bases). This CDR3 has 16 amino acids. Per the germline V gene, CDR1 is SGHTA and CDR2 is FQGNSA. V dropped 1 base and J dropped 1 base, with 14 bases sitting between them. CDR3 amino acids: CASSLEASPLSYEQYF. DNA for the CDR3: TGTGCCAGCAGCTTAGAGGCTAGCCCGCTATCCTACGAGCAGTACTTC.

The J gene is TRBJ2-5, the V gene TRBV15; the match to TRBD2 covers 12 bases. Germline CDR1 LNHNV, CDR2 YYDKDF (reference sequence). With V trimmed by 4 bases and J by 5 bases, 8 bases remained unmatched. CDR3 size: 16 residues. The CDR3 sequence is CATSTSGRAYRETQYF. The DNA for the CDR3 is TGTGCCACCAGCACTAGCGGGAGGGCCTATCGGGAGACCCAGTACTTC. Based on the CDR3 plus reference TRBV15 and TRBJ2-5, the full variable domain is DAMVIQNPRYQVTQFGKPVTLSCSQTLNHNVMYWYQQKSSQAPKLLFHYYDKDFNNEADTPDNFQSRRPNTSFCFLDIRSPGLGDTAMYLCATSTSGRAYRETQYFGPGTRLLVL.

This clonotype has more than one count but fewer than ten. The V and J genes are TRBV7-3 and TRBJ2-7; 12 positions agree with TRBD2. The V segment lost 4 bases and the J segment 3 bases; nucleotides outside the gene matches: 4. CDR3 length: 15 residues. The germline V gene has CDR1 SGHTA and CDR2 FQGTGA. CDR3 region: CASSSSGRAFYEQYF. DNA for the CDR3: TGTGCCAGCAGCTCTAGCGGGAGGGCCTTCTACGAGCAGTACTTC.

In its sample, this clonotype was seen a few times. The rearrangement uses TRBV28 and TRBJ2-7; tentative D call: TRBD1 (5 bases). The CDR3 is 15 residues long. V was pared by 5 bases and J by 3 bases, with 17 bases between. CDR1 and CDR2 (germline): MDHEN, SYDVKM. CDR3 coding DNA: TGTGCCAGCAGTCCACCCAGGACAAATGGCTACGAGCAGTACTTC. It translates to CASSPPRTNGYEQYF.

At least ten counts were recorded for this clonotype. The CDR3 DNA follows: TGTGCCAGCAGTTTCTATTCTGGAAACACCATATATTTT. This translates into CASSFYSGNTIYF. The V gene is TRBV12-3 or TRBV12-4, the J gene TRBJ1-3; no firm D call. The CDR3 has 13 amino acids. The ends were cut back, 3 bases at V and 1 base at J, with 4 bases in the middle.

This clonotype was observed many times. The chain carries TRBV9 and TRBJ1-1; unclear D gene. In germline, CDR1 is SGDLS, CDR2 YYNGEE. This CDR3 has 15 residues. Deletions cut 3 bases from V and 1 base from J, with 13 bases between. CDR3 coding DNA: TGTGCCAGCAGCGACCCCCCCCAGGCGAACACTGAAGCTTTCTTT. Translated: CASSDPPQANTEAFF.

The CDR3 DNA follows: TGTGCCAGCAGCTTAGTTTCAGTGAGCGGGAGTGAGCAGTTCTTC. Encoded protein: CASSLVSVSGSEQFF. The chain employs TRBV7-2 and TRBJ2-1, with 8 bases identical to TRBD2. CDR1 is SGHTA, CDR2 FQGNSA, per germline. The V segment lost 1 base and the J segment 9 bases; nucleotides outside the gene matches: 8. There are 15 residues in the CDR3.